This T cell receptor (beta chain) was captured in a study of blood T cell repertoires in COVID-19 (dated by TCRdb to about 2020). With regard to the full study: The collaborator samples originated in the United States, Italy and Spain and spanned the acute and convalescent phases of COVID-19. The repertoires were released in a freely available public database intended as a resource for research on the immune response to SARS-CoV-2. Where HLA class I and class II types were available, the types were taken from metadata supplied by the sample provider, not from assay-based typing. The prospective study material was composed of cDNA or gDNA derived from T cells, B-cell-depleted T cells, or PBMCs. Samples were obtained from the ongoing ImmuneRACE study (first 160 participants) and from over 1,000 subjects provided by 6 global collaborators. The dataset comprised deeply sampled blood TCRbeta repertoires from subjects exposed to, actively infected with, or recovered from COVID-19. A de-identified subject ID, COVID-19 status, age in years and sex were almost always included in the sample metadata.

The immunoSEQ Assay, a bias-controlled multiplex PCR, was used to amplify TCRbeta CDR3 regions from genomic DNA. The original pipeline was this. Within the assay, amplification of reference gene primers was used to estimate how many nucleated cells each sample contained. Sequence reads were collapsed and filtered to measure the absolute abundance of every unique TCRbeta CDR3 rearrangement. For each sample, productive Simpson clonality was calculated by taking the square root of Simpson's diversity index across productive rearrangements. TCRdb took this table from immuneACCESS and kept in-frame rearrangements with V and J called. Such tables lack part of the clones; where checked against another copy, unresolved V genes explain under half of the gap, and the rest is unexplained. For V, J and clone size, that table is used; D and trimming come from the DNA. The sample yields about 330,000 clones; 85% to 90% were counted once. Of the sample, about 9.4% falls within the top ten clones.

Summary of the overall study and its limitations: The amount of clinical and demographic metadata varied by source and participant and was provided uncurated.

Participants in the prospective study were aged roughly 18 to 89 years, lived in 20 to 30 United States geographic areas, and enrolled through a virtual design. In the prospective study, cohorts were assigned on the basis of participant-reported clinical history obtained from a screening survey and a study questionnaire. For ImmuneRACE Cohort 3, a participant was defined as recovered based on two consecutive negative NP/OP PCR tests, clearance by a healthcare professional, or resolution of symptoms. Mobile phlebotomists in the prospective study collected whole blood, serum and a nasopharyngeal or oropharyngeal swab from every participant. Over a 2-month period, participants in the prospective study had the option of providing additional blood draws and questionnaires. Prospective study blood samples were shipped either frozen or at room temperature before DNA extraction. The germline V gene supplies CDR1 SGHRS and CDR2 YFSETQ. Here V drops 3 bases and J drops 4 bases, and the junction holds 5 bases not matched to any gene. There are 14 amino acids in the CDR3, from cysteine to phenylalanine inclusive. Here the CDR3 DNA is all that survives: 42 bases in frame from base 1.

There are a few counts of this clone. Its antigen is currently not known. Nothing much larger sits one base from this clone, and base qualities are not available. Material for sequencing was PBMCs or T cells enriched from blood (not recorded which). This sequence was found in a woman younger than 30 who had recovered from COVID-19. The V gene is TRBV5-1 and the J gene is TRBJ2-7; the junction holds 9 bases that match TRBD1. This receptor carries the CDR3 CASSSGTGQYEQYF. The DNA sequence reads TGCGCCAGCAGCTCCGGGACAGGGCAATACGAGCAGTACTTC.